One sample yielded the 24 T cell receptor beta chains listed below, sequenced in a study of PD-1 blockade in classical Hodgkin lymphoma. Here immunoSEQ multiplex PCR was the method, and the copy in TCRdb shows in-frame clones only, minus some. The sample lists some 93,000 clones, 83% occurring once. Documented time point: cycle 4 day 1 (C4D1), after more than five weeks of nivolumab. Exposure to brentuximab vedotin varied, and each patient had relapsed following autologous stem cell transplantation. The material sequenced was peripheral blood mononuclear cells (PBMCs), taken before the fourth cycle of nivolumab. These receptors all come from a human donor with classical Hodgkin lymphoma.

This chain links TRBV5-1 with TRBJ1-2; no firm D call. Trimming stripped 0 bases from V and 6 bases from J, with 15 bases between. Germline V gives CDR1 SGHRS, CDR2 YFSETQ. This CDR3 comprises 15 residues. CDR3 in amino acids: CASSLVVAGIDGYTF. The CDR3 DNA sequence: TGCGCCAGCAGCTTGGTAGTAGCGGGGATTGATGGCTACACCTTC.

This clone appeared once. This chain joins TRBV19 and TRBJ2-1; TRBD2 matches 10 bases. Germline V CDR1 and CDR2: LNHDA, SQIVND (reference sequence). V trimming: 3 bases; J trimming: 1 base; junction bases outside the gene matches: 3. This CDR3 contains 16 residues. CDR3 nucleotides: TGTGCCAGTAGTATGACTAGCGGGCATTCCTACAATGAGCAGTTCTTC. This codes for CASSMTSGHSYNEQFF.

This clone was detected only a few times. The rearrangement links TRBV30 to TRBJ1-1; no clear D. The CDR3 runs to 11 residues. Deletions cut 7 bases from V and 11 bases from J, with 17 bases between. The germline gives CDR1 GTSNPN, CDR2 SVGIG (reference sequence). CDR3 coding DNA: TGTGCCTATTCGGTCCTGTCGGGGGCTTTCTTT. It translates to CAYSVLSGAFF.

The chain employs TRBV5-4 and TRBJ2-2, with D tentatively TRBD2 (5 bases). Germline V gene data show CDR1 as SGHNT and CDR2 as YYREEE (reference sequence). Trimming cost V 7 bases and J 3 bases, with 7 bases left between them. The CDR3 consists of 12 residues. Here the CDR3 DNA reads TGTGCCAGCTACGGGGACACCGGGGAGCTGTTTTTT. It yields the protein CASYGDTGELFF.

The CDR3 sequence: CAISPESDTQYF. Here the CDR3 DNA reads TGTGCCATCAGCCCCGAGAGTGATACGCAGTATTTT. The V gene is TRBV10-3, the J gene TRBJ2-3; D remains unclear. The germline V gene encodes CDR1 ENHRY and CDR2 SYGVKD. V was pared by 6 bases and J by 6 bases, with 10 bases between. The CDR3 sequence is 12 residues long.

This clone has just a few counts. The CDR3 here is CASSLASPLEKLFF. CDR3 nucleotides: TGCGCCAGCAGCTTGGCCAGCCCTTTGGAAAAACTGTTTTTT. The chain uses TRBV5-1 and TRBJ1-4, with D unclear. The germline V gene encodes CDR1 SGHRS and CDR2 YFSETQ. This CDR3 has 14 residues. V was clipped by 0 bases and J by 8 bases, with 11 bases between them.

The J gene is TRBJ2-3, the V gene TRBV5-1, with D possibly TRBD2 on 5 matching bases. CDR3 length: 14 amino acids. V lost 2 bases and J lost 2, with 9 bases in between. The germline CDR1 and CDR2 sequences are SGHRS and YFSETQ. The CDR3 region has the DNA TGCGCCAGCAGCTTAAGCGGCTTCACAGATACGCAGTATTTT. Its translation is CASSLSGFTDTQYF.

V and J are TRBV28 and TRBJ1-2; D unresolved. The CDR3 loop spans 12 amino acids. Germline CDR1 is MDHEN and CDR2 is SYDVKM. V was trimmed by 5 bases and J by 7 bases, leaving 11 bases between them. This CDR3 reads CASSLTESGYTF. The CDR3 DNA sequence: TGTGCCAGCAGTCTCACCGAGTCTGGCTACACCTTC.

The chain has TRBV2 and TRBJ2-4; possible D gene TRBD1, 6 bases. Germline-derived CDR1 and CDR2 are SNHLY and FYNNEI. The ends were cut back, 5 bases at V and 5 bases at J, with 16 bases in the middle. The CDR3 has 15 residues. Here the CDR3 reads CASSLQQGTQNIQYF. CDR3 DNA: TGTGCCAGCAGTCTCCAACAGGGTACCCAAAACATTCAGTACTTC.

This rearrangement joins TRBV5-1 to TRBJ1-2; D possibly corresponds to TRBD1 (5 bases). Trimming stripped 7 bases from V and 7 bases from J, with 23 bases between. The CDR3 has 15 residues. The V gene's germline CDR1 is SGHRS and CDR2 YFSETQ. CDR3 bases: TGCGCCAGCGCCACCTCCGCCGCAGGGATGGGTGGCTACACCTTC. It codes for CASATSAAGMGGYTF.

CDR3 residues: CATQLQGPIADTQYF. CDR3 in DNA: TGTGCCACCCAACTCCAGGGGCCTATCGCAGATACGCAGTATTTT. The chain couples TRBV6-1 to TRBJ2-3, with D perhaps TRBD1 (6 bases). The CDR3 spans 15 residues. Germline V CDR1 and CDR2: MNHNS, SASEGT. Trimming removed 10 bases at V and 4 bases at J, with 21 bases between.

The chain carries TRBV4-1 and TRBJ1-5; possible D gene TRBD1, 6 bases. This CDR3 is built from 14 residues. Germline-derived CDR1 and CDR2 are MGHRA and YSYEKL. V lost 2 bases, J lost 5 bases, and 10 bases lay in between. In DNA, the CDR3 is TGCGCCAGCAGCCAACAGGGGTTGGATCAGCCCCAGCATTTT. It translates to CASSQQGLDQPQHF.

In this sample, this clone turned up once. The chain recombines TRBV30 with TRBJ2-4, with 11 bases lining up with TRBD2. The CDR3 loop spans 14 amino acids. Germline lookup yields CDR1 GTSNPN and CDR2 SVGIG (reference sequence). After removal of 6 bases from V and 6 bases from J, the junction contained 7 bases not matched to a gene. The CDR3 reads CACRLAGGSNIQYF. CDR3 in DNA: TGTGCCTGCAGGCTAGCGGGAGGCTCAAACATTCAGTACTTC.

V and J are TRBV7-9 and TRBJ2-7; 10 bases are shared with TRBD2. CDR1 and CDR2 from the germline V gene are SEHNR and FQNEAQ (reference sequence). The CDR3 contains 12 residues. The V segment lost 11 bases and the J segment 4 bases; nucleotides outside the gene matches: 5. The CDR3 reads CAGQREGYEQYF. CDR3 nucleotides: TGTGCCGGGCAGCGGGAGGGTTACGAGCAGTACTTC.

This clone was counted between two and nine times. This chain joins TRBV7-2 and TRBJ2-1, with 7 nucleotides matching TRBD2. From germline, CDR1 is SGHTA and CDR2 FQGNSA. This CDR3 comprises 15 residues. V dropped 3 bases and J dropped 4; count of bases not matched to a gene: 6. CDR3 loop: CASSLTSSGYNEQFF. CDR3 coding DNA: TGTGCCAGCAGCTTGACCTCTAGCGGATACAATGAGCAGTTCTTC. The complete variable domain, with remaining parts taken from reference TRBV7-2 and TRBJ2-1, reads GAGVSQSPSNKVTEKGKDVELRCDPISGHTALYWYRQSLGQGLEFLIYFQGNSAPDKSGLPSDRFSAERTGGSVSTLTIQRTQQEDSAVYLCASSLTSSGYNEQFFGPGTRLTVL.

The gene calls are TRBV11-3 and TRBJ2-7; 9 positions match TRBD2. Germline trimming cut 8 bases from V and 3 bases from J; bases unmatched to any gene: 14. CDR3 length: 16 amino acids. Germline V gene data show CDR1 as SGHNT and CDR2 as YENEEA. This CDR3 is CASPGGGLAGHYEQYF. The CDR3 DNA is TGTGCCAGCCCTGGGGGGGGGCTAGCGGGACACTACGAGCAGTACTTC.

V and J are TRBV5-3 and TRBJ2-7; D remains ambiguous. TRBV5-3 is flagged as an ORF with uncertain function. This CDR3 has 11 amino acids. With 6 bases removed from V and 6 bases from J, the gap between germline ends came to 10 bases. The CDR3 protein is CARILWGEQYF. The DNA of the CDR3 is TGTGCCAGAATCCTATGGGGCGAGCAGTACTTC.

The rearrangement links TRBV29-1 to TRBJ2-3; 9 bases fit TRBD2. The CDR3 is 15 residues long. Looked up from germline, CDR1 is SQVTM and CDR2 is ANQGSEA. With V trimmed by 3 bases and J by 2 bases, 6 bases remained unmatched. The CDR3 spells CSVDGLAGATDTQYF. In DNA, the CDR3 is TGCAGCGTTGATGGTTTAGCGGGGGCCACAGATACGCAGTATTTT.

This chain uses TRBV10-3 with TRBJ1-1; TRBD1 might be the D (5 bases). The CDR3 length is 13 residues. CDR1 and CDR2 from the germline V gene are ENHRY and SYGVKD. V was clipped by 9 bases and J by 7 bases, with 18 bases between them. CDR3 region: CAIQGTLRNEAFF. The CDR3 DNA reads TGTGCCATACAAGGGACCCTTCGGAATGAAGCTTTCTTT.

This rearrangement joins TRBV27 to TRBJ2-1, with 11 nucleotides matching TRBD1. CDR1 and CDR2 (germline): MNHEY, SMNVEV (reference sequence). V shed 0 bases and J 7 bases; nucleotides not matched to a gene: 5. This CDR3 contains 16 residues. CDR3 loop: CASSLSSGTGGNEQFF. CDR3 nucleotides: TGTGCCAGCAGTTTATCGTCCGGGACAGGGGGTAATGAGCAGTTCTTC.

The chain couples TRBV15 to TRBJ2-5; D perhaps matches TRBD2 (6 bases). The germline V gene encodes CDR1 LNHNV and CDR2 YYDKDF (reference sequence). Trimming stripped 3 bases from V and 4 bases from J, with 15 bases between. The CDR3 covers 15 residues. CDR3 amino acids: CATSSPLGGTETQYF. The CDR3 bases are TGTGCCACCAGCAGCCCCCTGGGCGGGACAGAGACCCAGTACTTC. Full variable domain (remainder filled in from reference TRBV15 and TRBJ2-5): DAMVIQNPRYQVTQFGKPVTLSCSQTLNHNVMYWYQQKSSQAPKLLFHYYDKDFNNEADTPDNFQSRRPNTSFCFLDIRSPGLGDTAMYLCATSSPLGGTETQYFGPGTRLLVL.

This clone has a handful of counts. For the CDR3, the DNA is TGTGCCTGGAGTTTGGGGCAGACTGAAGCTTTCTTT. Protein: CAWSLGQTEAFF. V is TRBV30 and J is TRBJ1-1; a possible D gene is TRBD1 (5 bases). This CDR3 contains 12 residues. The germline V gene has CDR1 GTSNPN and CDR2 SVGIG (reference sequence). Deletions cut 2 bases from V and 5 bases from J, with 9 bases between.

V is TRBV29-1 and J is TRBJ1-1; 8 bases agree with TRBD1. From germline, CDR1 is SQVTM and CDR2 ANQGSEA. Losses at the gene ends were 8 bases for V and 0 bases for J; bases not matched to a gene: 14. This CDR3 has 16 residues. The CDR3 DNA is TGCAGCAACCGACCCTTCAGGACAGGGATGAACACTGAAGCTTTCTTT. Translated, it gives CSNRPFRTGMNTEAFF.

J is TRBJ1-2 and V is TRBV2, with unresolved D. Per the germline V gene, CDR1 is SNHLY and CDR2 is FYNNEI. Trimming cost V 3 bases and J 5 bases, with 10 bases left between them. This CDR3 spans 13 amino acids. CDR3 loop: CASSEVGTYGYTF. CDR3 sequence (DNA): TGTGCCAGCAGTGAGGTGGGAACTTATGGCTACACCTTC.